One sample yielded the 15 T cell receptor beta chains listed below, sequenced in a study of OX40 agonist ivuxolimab in advanced cancers. Profiled with immunoSEQ multiplex PCR; TCRdb holds only in-frame clones, not every one. This sample carries more than 60,000 clones, 90% of them seen once, and the ten largest clones take roughly 0.38%. Sequencing was performed on CD4+ or CD8+ T cells sorted from blood, taken in a trial of the OX40 agonist ivuxolimab. The receptors were gathered from an adult with an advanced solid tumor such as melanoma, head and neck, liver or kidney cancer.

This chain connects TRBV18 to TRBJ1-1; weak D call: TRBD1 (5 bases). This CDR3 contains 15 residues. Germline V lookup: CDR1 KGHSH, CDR2 LQKENI. Trimming took off 0 bases at V and 6 bases at J, with 14 bases between the two ends. The CDR3, as DNA: TGTGCCAGCTCACCACCGCAGGGCGAGGGAGCTGAAGCTTTCTTT. It specifies CASSPPQGEGAEAFF.

This clone occurred a few times. The chain carries TRBV30 and TRBJ1-2; 8 bases fit TRBD1. Trimming at V came to 4 bases and at J to 0 bases, leaving 7 bases not matched to a gene. Germline V gene sequence: CDR1 GTSNPN, CDR2 SVGIG (reference sequence). The CDR3 runs to 15 residues. In DNA, the CDR3 is TGTGCCTGGAAAGGGACAGGAACTCCTAACTATGGCTACACCTTC. Amino acids: CAWKGTGTPNYGYTF.

The chain carries TRBV19 and TRBJ1-4; TRBD1 agrees at 9 bases. Germline V gives CDR1 LNHDA, CDR2 SQIVND (reference sequence). The CDR3 contains 15 residues. V shed 7 bases and J 2 bases; nucleotides not matched to a gene: 5. This chain's CDR3 is CASNKQGATNEKLFF. CDR3 DNA: TGTGCCAGTAATAAACAGGGGGCGACTAATGAAAAACTGTTTTTT.

The gene calls are TRBV11-1 and TRBJ2-5; tentative D call: TRBD2 (6 bases). The CDR3 is made up of 16 amino acids. Trimming removed 4 bases at V and 2 bases at J, with 17 bases between. The germline gives CDR1 SGHAT, CDR2 FQDESV (reference sequence). DNA of the CDR3: TGTGCCAGCAGCTCCCACGGGGGACCGGTACAAGAGACCCAGTACTTC. Its protein is CASSSHGGPVQETQYF.

This chain joins TRBV5-1 and TRBJ2-1; 8 nucleotides match TRBD1. V lost 3 bases to trimming and J lost 7 bases; unmatched junction nucleotides: 9. CDR3 length: 15 amino acids. From germline, CDR1 is SGHRS and CDR2 YFSETQ. The CDR3 DNA follows: TGCGCCAGCAGCTCCTCGGACAGGGTGAGAAATGAGCAGTTCTTC. Its translation is CASSSSDRVRNEQFF.

V gene TRBV21-1 combines with J gene TRBJ1-6; TRBD1 reflects the table's D call only, with no check against the DNA. TRBV21-1 is given as a pseudogene. The CDR3 covers 18 residues. CDR3 region: CASSKVAGTGEGNSPLHF. The CDR3 DNA follows: TGTGCCAGCAGCAAAGTTGCCGGGACAGGGGAGGGGAATTCACCCCTCCACTTT.

The gene calls are TRBV19 and TRBJ1-1, with 9 bases that match TRBD1. CDR3 length: 13 amino acids. With V trimmed by 7 bases and J by 3 bases, 3 bases remained unmatched. CDR1 and CDR2 from the germline V gene are LNHDA and SQIVND (reference sequence). The CDR3 reads CASKDRGDTEAFF. The CDR3 region has the DNA TGTGCCAGTAAAGACAGGGGGGACACTGAAGCTTTCTTT.

The rearrangement joins TRBV5-1 to TRBJ2-7; 9 bases agree with TRBD2. Germline trimming cut 0 bases from V and 4 bases from J; bases unmatched to any gene: 5. The CDR3 has 15 amino acids. The germline V gene has CDR1 SGHRS and CDR2 YFSETQ. DNA of the CDR3: TGCGCCAGCAGCTTGGATAGCGGGGGAGTTTACGAGCAGTACTTC. Its protein product is CASSLDSGGVYEQYF.

The chain carries TRBV29-1 and TRBJ1-1; TRBD1 is a possible D gene (6 bases). Germline lookup yields CDR1 SQVTM and CDR2 ANQGSEA. This CDR3 is built from 14 residues. V lost 8 bases and J 1 base, leaving 17 bases between the germline ends. CDR3 coding DNA: TGCAGCACCCGTCGGGGACAATCGAACACTGAAGCTTTCTTT. This translates into CSTRRGQSNTEAFF.

V usage is TRBV6-4 and J usage is TRBJ2-3; 9 bases match TRBD2. This CDR3 region has 17 residues. V was pared by 0 bases and J by 1 base, with 5 bases of the junction left unmatched. Germline lookup yields CDR1 MRHNA and CDR2 SNTAGT. The CDR3 region has the DNA TGTGCCAGCAGTGACTCGATAGCGGGGGATTGCACAGATACGCAGTATTTT. It translates to CASSDSIAGDCTDTQYF.

In its sample, this clone was seen a few times. The chain links TRBV7-8 to TRBJ2-7; tentatively, D is TRBD2 (6 bases). CDR1 SGHVS and CDR2 FQNEAQ come from the germline V gene. The CDR3 covers 14 residues. V gave up 4 bases and J gave up 2 bases, with 12 bases separating them. The CDR3, as DNA: TGTGCCAGCAGCTACCGGGACTCCGCCTACGAGCAGTACTTC. It encodes CASSYRDSAYEQYF. The entire variable domain, with the rest obtained from reference TRBV7-8 and TRBJ2-7, is as follows: GAGVSQSPRYKVAKRGQDVALRCDPISGHVSLFWYQQALGQGPEFLTYFQNEAQLDKSGLPSDRFFAERPEGSVSTLKIQRTQQEDSAVYLCASSYRDSAYEQYFGPGTRLTVT.

The chain couples TRBV6-5 to TRBJ1-5; D uncertain. The CDR3 is 15 amino acids. The V end was cut by 2 bases, the J end by 0 bases, with 8 bases between. CDR1 and CDR2 (germline): MNHEY, SVGAGI. The CDR3 spells CASSYDGNSNQPQHF. CDR3 DNA: TGTGCCAGCAGTTACGACGGGAATAGCAATCAGCCCCAGCATTTT.

CDR3 loop: CASSLLAADTQYF. CDR3 DNA: TGCGCCAGCAGCTTACTAGCGGCGGATACGCAGTATTTT. The rearrangement uses TRBV4-1 and TRBJ2-3; 8 bases agree with TRBD2. J lost 6 bases, V lost 5 bases, and 4 bases had no gene match. Germline assignment: CDR1 MGHRA and CDR2 YSYEKL. This CDR3 has 13 residues.

This clone was counted a single time. The J gene is TRBJ2-1, the V gene TRBV4-3; the D gene is possibly TRBD1 (6 bases). In germline, CDR1 is LGHNA, CDR2 YSLEER. With 4 bases removed from V and 0 bases from J, the gap between germline ends came to 10 bases. The CDR3 loop spans 15 amino acids. CDR3 amino acids: CASSRDTYSYNEQFF. The CDR3, as DNA: TGCGCCAGCAGCCGGGACACCTACTCCTACAATGAGCAGTTCTTC.

The rearrangement links TRBV14 to TRBJ2-7; D call uncertain. CDR1 and CDR2 from the germline V gene are SGHDN and FVKESK. This CDR3 region has 14 residues. Trimming took off 4 bases at V and 0 bases at J, with 10 bases between the two ends. The chain's CDR3 is CASSLDASSYEQYF. The CDR3 DNA sequence: TGTGCCAGCAGCCTGGACGCTAGCTCCTACGAGCAGTACTTC.